One T cell receptor (beta chain) is described in this entry. The data originate from a study of T cell clones after liver transplantation. In the study overall: HCV positivity affected three of eight recipients; the rest lacked autoimmune or viral indications.

Here immunoSEQ multiplex PCR was the method, and the copy in TCRdb shows in-frame clones only, minus some. The table shows approximately 72,000 clones, with about nine tenths occurring only once. Germline CDR1 MGHRA, CDR2 YSYEKL. V was shortened by 0 bases and J by 2 bases, with 5 bases between the two germline ends. The CDR3 extends over 14 amino acids. The source of this sequence is a human donor who received a liver transplant. V is TRBV4-1 and J is TRBJ2-1; D gene uncertain. The input for sequencing was CD4+ T cells from blood, taken before liver transplant. CDR3 sequence (DNA): TGCGCCAGCAGCCAAGATCCTACCTACAATGAGCAGTTCTTC. Amino acid sequence: CASSQDPTYNEQFF.